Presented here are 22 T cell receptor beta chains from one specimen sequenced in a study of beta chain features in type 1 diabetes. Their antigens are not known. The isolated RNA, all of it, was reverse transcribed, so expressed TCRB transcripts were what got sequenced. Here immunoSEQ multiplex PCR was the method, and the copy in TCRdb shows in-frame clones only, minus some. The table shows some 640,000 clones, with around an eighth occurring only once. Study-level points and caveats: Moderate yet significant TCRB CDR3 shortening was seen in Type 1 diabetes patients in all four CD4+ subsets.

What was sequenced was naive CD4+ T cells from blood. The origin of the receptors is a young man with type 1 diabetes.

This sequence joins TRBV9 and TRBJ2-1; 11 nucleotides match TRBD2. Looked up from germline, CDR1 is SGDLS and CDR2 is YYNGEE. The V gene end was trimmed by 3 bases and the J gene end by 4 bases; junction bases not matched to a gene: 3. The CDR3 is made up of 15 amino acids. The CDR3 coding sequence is TGTGCCAGCAGCGATCGACTAGCGGGATACAATGAGCAGTTCTTC. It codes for CASSDRLAGYNEQFF. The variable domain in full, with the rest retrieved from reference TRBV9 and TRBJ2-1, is DSGVTQTPKHLITATGQRVTLRCSPRSGDLSVYWYQQSLDQGLQFLIQYYNGEERAKGNILERFSAQQFPDLHSELNLSSLELGDSALYFCASSDRLAGYNEQFFGPGTRLTVL.

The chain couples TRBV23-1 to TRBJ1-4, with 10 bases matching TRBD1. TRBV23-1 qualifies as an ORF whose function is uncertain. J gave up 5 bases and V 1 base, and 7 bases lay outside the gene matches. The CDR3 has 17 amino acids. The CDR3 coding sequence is TGCGCCAGCAGTCAATATGGGGGACAGGGGAGGAATGAAAAACTGTTTTTT. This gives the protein CASSQYGGQGRNEKLFF.

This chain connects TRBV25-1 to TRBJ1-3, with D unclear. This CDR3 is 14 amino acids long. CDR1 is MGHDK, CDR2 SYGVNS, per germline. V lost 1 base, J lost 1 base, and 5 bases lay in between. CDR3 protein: CASSEWWSGNTIYF. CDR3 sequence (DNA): TGTGCCAGCAGTGAATGGTGGTCTGGAAACACCATATATTTT.

The CDR3 DNA reads as TGTGCCAGCACCAAGACGGGCAATCAGCCCCAGCATTTT. This translates into CASTKTGNQPQHF. This rearrangement joins TRBV28 to TRBJ1-5; D is unresolved. The CDR3 runs to 13 residues. The germline V gene encodes CDR1 MDHEN and CDR2 SYDVKM. The V and J ends lost 7 bases and 2 bases respectively, with 9 bases between them.

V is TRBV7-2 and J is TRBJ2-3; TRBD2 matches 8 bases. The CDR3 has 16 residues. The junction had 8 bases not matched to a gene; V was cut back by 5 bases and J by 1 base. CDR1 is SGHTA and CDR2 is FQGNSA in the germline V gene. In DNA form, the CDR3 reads TGTGCCAGCAGCCCTCCTCTAGCGGGTCGCACAGATACGCAGTATTTT. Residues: CASSPPLAGRTDTQYF.

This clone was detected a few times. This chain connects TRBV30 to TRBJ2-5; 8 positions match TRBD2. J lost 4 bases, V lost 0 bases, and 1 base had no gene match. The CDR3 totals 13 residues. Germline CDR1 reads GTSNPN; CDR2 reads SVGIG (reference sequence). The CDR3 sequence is CAWSVLAVETQYF. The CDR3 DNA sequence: TGTGCCTGGAGTGTACTAGCGGTAGAGACCCAGTACTTC.

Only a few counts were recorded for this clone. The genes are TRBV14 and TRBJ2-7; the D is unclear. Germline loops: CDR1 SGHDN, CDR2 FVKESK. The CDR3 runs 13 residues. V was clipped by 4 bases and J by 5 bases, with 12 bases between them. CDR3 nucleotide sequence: TGTGCCAGCAGCCTCGGCCTACGGGACGAGCAGTACTTC. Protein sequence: CASSLGLRDEQYF.

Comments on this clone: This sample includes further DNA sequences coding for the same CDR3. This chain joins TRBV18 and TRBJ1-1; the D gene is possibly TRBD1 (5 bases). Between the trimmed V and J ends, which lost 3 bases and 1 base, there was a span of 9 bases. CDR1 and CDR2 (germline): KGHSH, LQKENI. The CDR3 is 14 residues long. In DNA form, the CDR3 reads TGTGCCAGCTCACCCACCCAGGGGAACACTGAAGCTTTCTTT. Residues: CASSPTQGNTEAFF.

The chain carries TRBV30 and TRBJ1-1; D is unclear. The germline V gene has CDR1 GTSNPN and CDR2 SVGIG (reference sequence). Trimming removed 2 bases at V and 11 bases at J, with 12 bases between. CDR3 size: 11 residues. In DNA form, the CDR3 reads TGTGCCTGGAGTCCGCAGGTTGACGCTTTCTTT. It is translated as CAWSPQVDAFF.

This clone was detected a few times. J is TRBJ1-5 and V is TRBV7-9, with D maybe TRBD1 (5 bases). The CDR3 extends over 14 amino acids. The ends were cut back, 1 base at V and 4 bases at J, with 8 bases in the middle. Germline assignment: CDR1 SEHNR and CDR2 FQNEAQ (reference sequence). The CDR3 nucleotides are TGTGCCAGCAGCTTAGGAGGGGCTAATCAGCCCCAGCATTTT. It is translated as CASSLGGANQPQHF.

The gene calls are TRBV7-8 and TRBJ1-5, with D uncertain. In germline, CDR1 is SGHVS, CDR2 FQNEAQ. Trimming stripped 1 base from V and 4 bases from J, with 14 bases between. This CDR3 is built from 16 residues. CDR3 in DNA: TGTGCCAGCAGCTTAGAGTACCGGTTGGGTAATCAGCCCCAGCATTTT. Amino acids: CASSLEYRLGNQPQHF.

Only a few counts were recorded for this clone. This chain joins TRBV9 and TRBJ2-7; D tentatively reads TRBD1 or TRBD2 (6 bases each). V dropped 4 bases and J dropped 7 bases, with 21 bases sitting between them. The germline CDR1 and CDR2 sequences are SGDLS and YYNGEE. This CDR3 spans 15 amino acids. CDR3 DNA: TGTGCCAGCAGCCCCGAGGGGGGCAGGGGTCTGGAGCAGTACTTC. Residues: CASSPEGGRGLEQYF. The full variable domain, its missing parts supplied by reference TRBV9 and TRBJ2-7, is DSGVTQTPKHLITATGQRVTLRCSPRSGDLSVYWYQQSLDQGLQFLIQYYNGEERAKGNILERFSAQQFPDLHSELNLSSLELGDSALYFCASSPEGGRGLEQYFGPGTRLTVT.

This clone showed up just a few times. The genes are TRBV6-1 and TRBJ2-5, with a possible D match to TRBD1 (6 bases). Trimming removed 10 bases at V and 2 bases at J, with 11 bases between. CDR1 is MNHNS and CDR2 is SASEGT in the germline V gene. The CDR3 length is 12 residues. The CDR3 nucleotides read TGTGCCACCCAGGGGAGTCAAGAGACCCAGTACTTC. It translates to CATQGSQETQYF.

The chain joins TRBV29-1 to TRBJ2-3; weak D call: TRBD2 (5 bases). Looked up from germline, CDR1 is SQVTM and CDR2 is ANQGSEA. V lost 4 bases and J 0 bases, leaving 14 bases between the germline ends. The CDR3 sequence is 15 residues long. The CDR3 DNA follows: TGCAGCGTTGCGGTAGGCGGGTCTAGCACAGATACGCAGTATTTT. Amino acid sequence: CSVAVGGSSTDTQYF.

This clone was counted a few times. The CDR3 loop reads CASSMLAGGPSGDTQYF. Here the CDR3 DNA reads TGTGCCAGCAGCATGCTAGCGGGGGGCCCCTCCGGAGATACGCAGTATTTT. The J gene is TRBJ2-3, the V gene TRBV7-2; 11 bases are a match to TRBD2. The germline CDR1 and CDR2 sequences are SGHTA and FQGNSA. V was pared by 5 bases and J by 5 bases, with 12 bases of the junction left unmatched. The CDR3 spans 17 residues.

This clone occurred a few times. CDR3 sequence reads: CASSLDAGSGELFF. DNA of the CDR3: TGTGCCAGCAGCTTAGATGCGGGCAGCGGGGAGCTGTTTTTT. The chain has TRBV13 and TRBJ2-2; TRBD2 might be the D (5 bases). This CDR3 has 14 residues. V was cut by 1 base and J by 7 bases, with 10 bases left in between. Germline V gene lookup returns CDR1 PRHDT and CDR2 FYEKMQ (reference sequence).

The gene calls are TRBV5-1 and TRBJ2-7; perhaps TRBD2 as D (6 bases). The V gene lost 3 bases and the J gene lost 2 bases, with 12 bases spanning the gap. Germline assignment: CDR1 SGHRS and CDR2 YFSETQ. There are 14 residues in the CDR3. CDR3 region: CASSSGLDPYEQYF. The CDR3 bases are TGCGCCAGCAGCTCGGGACTGGATCCCTACGAGCAGTACTTC.

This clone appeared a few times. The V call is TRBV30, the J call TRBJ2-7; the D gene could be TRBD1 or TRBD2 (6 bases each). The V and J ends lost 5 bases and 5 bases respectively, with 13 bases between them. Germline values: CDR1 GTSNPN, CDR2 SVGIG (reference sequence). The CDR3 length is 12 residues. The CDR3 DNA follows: TGTGCCTGGGCGGGACATTTGCACGAGCAGTACTTC. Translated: CAWAGHLHEQYF.

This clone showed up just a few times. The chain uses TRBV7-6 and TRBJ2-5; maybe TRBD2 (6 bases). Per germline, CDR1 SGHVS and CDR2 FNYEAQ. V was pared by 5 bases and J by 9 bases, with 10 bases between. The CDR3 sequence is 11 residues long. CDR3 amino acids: CASSQRRAQYF. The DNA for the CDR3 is TGTGCCAGCAGCCAGCGGAGGGCCCAGTACTTC.

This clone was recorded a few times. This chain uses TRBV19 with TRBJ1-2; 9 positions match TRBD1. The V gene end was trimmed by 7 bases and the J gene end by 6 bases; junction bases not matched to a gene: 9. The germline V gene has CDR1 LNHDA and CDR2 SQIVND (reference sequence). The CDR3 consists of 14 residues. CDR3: CASNVDRGGDGYTF. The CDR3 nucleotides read TGTGCCAGTAATGTGGACAGGGGAGGAGATGGCTACACCTTC.

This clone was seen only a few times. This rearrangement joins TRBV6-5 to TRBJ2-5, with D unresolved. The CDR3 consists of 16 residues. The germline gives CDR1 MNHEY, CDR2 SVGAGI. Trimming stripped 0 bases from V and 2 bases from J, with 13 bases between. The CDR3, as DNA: TGTGCCAGCAGTTACTCGATAAGCCCTCTACAAGAGACCCAGTACTTC. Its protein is CASSYSISPLQETQYF.

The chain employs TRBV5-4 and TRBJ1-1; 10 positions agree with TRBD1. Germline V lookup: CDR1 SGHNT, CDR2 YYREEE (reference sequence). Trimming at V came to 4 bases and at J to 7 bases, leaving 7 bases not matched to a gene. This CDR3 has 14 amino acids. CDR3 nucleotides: TGTGCCAGCAGCCCGACAGGGGGCGCGGGTGAAGCTTTCTTT. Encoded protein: CASSPTGGAGEAFF.